The 27 T cell receptor beta chains in this list originate from one sample, sequenced in a study of OX40 agonist ivuxolimab in advanced cancers. The data were produced by immunoSEQ multiplex PCR, yet TCRdb's version contains in-frame clones alone and is incomplete. This table holds approximately 90,000 clones, about 90% found once. The specimen was CD4+ or CD8+ T cells sorted from blood, collected in a trial of the OX40 agonist ivuxolimab. The source of these receptors is an adult with an advanced solid tumor such as melanoma, head and neck, liver or kidney cancer.

V is TRBV9 and J is TRBJ1-1, with 9 bases identical to TRBD1. This CDR3 spans 14 amino acids. After removal of 4 bases from V and 5 bases from J, the junction contained 6 bases not matched to a gene. Germline V gene data show CDR1 as SGDLS and CDR2 as YYNGEE. This CDR3 is CASSTGQGWTEAFF. The CDR3 DNA reads as TGTGCCAGCAGCACGGGACAGGGATGGACTGAAGCTTTCTTT.

The chain has TRBV6-5 and TRBJ2-1; TRBD1 might be the D (6 bases). CDR1 is MNHEY and CDR2 is SVGAGI in the germline V gene. Trimming removed 5 bases at V and 3 bases at J, with 14 bases between. This CDR3 is 15 amino acids long. CDR3 nucleotides: TGTGCCAGCAGTCCCAGGGGAGTCGTCTACAATGAGCAGTTCTTC. The encoded protein is CASSPRGVVYNEQFF.

This clone occurred a few times. The genes are TRBV19 and TRBJ2-1; tentatively, D is TRBD2 (5 bases). The CDR3 is 13 residues long. Deletions cut 4 bases from V and 2 bases from J, with 6 bases between. Germline CDR1 reads LNHDA; CDR2 reads SQIVND (reference sequence). The CDR3 region has the DNA TGTGCCAGTAGTAAGACTACCTACAATGAGCAGTTCTTC. Translating it yields CASSKTTYNEQFF.

The rearrangement uses TRBV7-3 and TRBJ2-2; TRBD2 agrees at 7 bases. With V trimmed by 0 bases and J by 6 bases, 7 bases remained unmatched. The CDR3 consists of 16 residues. Germline CDR1 and CDR2: SGHTA and FQGTGA. For the CDR3, the DNA is TGTGCCAGCAGCTTAACACTAGCGACAAGTCCCGGGGAGCTGTTTTTT. Translating it yields CASSLTLATSPGELFF.

Concerning this clone: One junction end does not reproduce the germline sequence, and a read error may be involved. The chain joins TRBV4-1 to TRBJ1-5; 9 bases match TRBD1. Germline V gene lookup returns CDR1 MGHRA and CDR2 YSYEKL. This CDR3 has 16 residues. CDR3 in DNA: TGCGCCAGCAGCCAAGATCTACAGGGGGCAGATCAGACCCAGCATTTT. Protein sequence: CASSQDLQGADQTQHF.

V usage is TRBV7-9 and J usage is TRBJ1-1; possible D gene TRBD1, 5 bases. Germline V lookup: CDR1 SEHNR, CDR2 FQNEAQ (reference sequence). V was trimmed by 5 bases and J by 9 bases, leaving 10 bases between them. This CDR3 is built from 11 residues. The CDR3, as DNA: TGTGCCAGCAGCAAAGCAGGGAAAGCTTTCTTT. Translated: CASSKAGKAFF.

The chain carries TRBV5-4 and TRBJ2-3, with 9 bases fitting TRBD2. Germline assignment: CDR1 SGHNT and CDR2 YYREEE (reference sequence). The V segment lost 3 bases and the J segment 1 base; nucleotides outside the gene matches: 3. The CDR3 length is 15 residues. In nucleotides, the CDR3 is TGTGCCAGCAGCTGGAGGACTAGCGGCACAGATACGCAGTATTTT. The encoded protein is CASSWRTSGTDTQYF. Drawing the rest from reference TRBV5-4 and TRBJ2-3, the complete variable domain is ETGVTQSPTHLIKTRGQQVTLRCSSQSGHNTVSWYQQALGQGPQFIFQYYREEENGRGNFPPRFSGLQFPNYSSELNVNALELDDSALYLCASSWRTSGTDTQYFGPGTRLTVL.

The table lists this clone with a count of one. The rearrangement joins TRBV11-3 to TRBJ2-7, with TRBD2 identical over 11 bases. CDR1 is SGHNT and CDR2 is YENEEA in the germline V gene. The CDR3 runs 17 residues. V gave up 0 bases and J gave up 6 bases; unmatched junction bases: 10. CDR3 amino acids: CASSLEQGVGLAGEQYF. In nucleotides, the CDR3 is TGTGCCAGCAGCTTAGAGCAGGGAGTAGGACTAGCGGGCGAGCAGTACTTC.

The V gene is TRBV7-6, the J gene TRBJ2-1; TRBD2 matches 10 bases. Germline CDR1 SGHVS, CDR2 FNYEAQ. Losses at the gene ends were 2 bases for V and 4 bases for J; bases not matched to a gene: 5. This CDR3 region has 16 residues. CDR3 bases: TGTGCCAGCAGCTTATCCCCTAGCGGGAGTTACAATGAGCAGTTCTTC. This codes for CASSLSPSGSYNEQFF.

V gene TRBV11-2 combines with J gene TRBJ1-5; a possible D gene is TRBD1 (6 bases). Germline CDR1 SGHAT, CDR2 FQNNGV. CDR3 length: 14 amino acids. V lost 6 bases, J lost 9 bases, and 18 bases lay in between. The DNA for the CDR3 is TGTGCCAGCAGTAATTTAAGGGGGGAATCGCCCCAGCATTTT. The encoded protein is CASSNLRGESPQHF. The full variable domain, rest sourced from reference TRBV11-2 and TRBJ1-5, is EAGVAQSPRYKIIEKRQSVAFWCNPISGHATLYWYQQILGQGPKLLIQFQNNGVVDDSQLPKDRFSAERLKGVDSTLKIQPAKLEDSAVYLCASSNLRGESPQHFGDGTRLSIL.

This clone was counted a single time. This chain connects TRBV11-3 to TRBJ2-3, with 11 nucleotides matching TRBD2. V was pared by 0 bases and J by 2 bases, with 4 bases of the junction left unmatched. The CDR3 is 17 amino acids. CDR1 is SGHNT, CDR2 YENEEA, per germline. The CDR3 sequence: CASSLDATSGNTDTQYF. DNA of the CDR3: TGTGCCAGCAGCTTAGATGCGACTAGCGGGAACACAGATACGCAGTATTTT. The full variable domain, in which reference TRBV11-3 and TRBJ2-3 provide the parts outside the CDR3, is EAGVVQSPRYKIIEKKQPVAFWCNPISGHNTLYWYLQNLGQGPELLIRYENEEAVDDSQLPKDRFSAERLKGVDSTLKIQPAELGDSAVYLCASSLDATSGNTDTQYFGPGTRLTVL.

The rearrangement links TRBV12-1 to TRBJ1-2. TRBV12-1 corresponds to a pseudogene. This CDR3 has 19 residues. The CDR3: CASSPIQTGRERVGYGYTF. The CDR3 DNA is TGTGCCAGCAGCCCAATCCAAACAGGGAGGGAGAGGGTCGGCTATGGCTACACCTTC.

The chain has TRBV11-2 and TRBJ2-3; tentatively, D is TRBD2 (6 bases). Germline lookup yields CDR1 SGHAT and CDR2 FQNNGV. The CDR3 runs to 16 residues. V was pared by 6 bases and J by 2 bases, with 18 bases between. In DNA, the CDR3 is TGTGCCAGCAGTAAACGTCGACTAGGGTTCACAGATACGCAGTATTTT. This translates into CASSKRRLGFTDTQYF.

This chain joins TRBV28 and TRBJ2-5, with 7 bases lining up with TRBD1. CDR3 length: 13 amino acids. With 4 bases clipped from V and 2 bases from J, the junction kept 1 base outside the gene matches. Germline V gives CDR1 MDHEN, CDR2 SYDVKM. The CDR3 here is CASSYRGQETQYF. The DNA of the CDR3 is TGTGCCAGCAGTTACAGGGGTCAAGAGACCCAGTACTTC.

The chain uses TRBV19 and TRBJ2-1; the match to TRBD1 covers 8 bases. This CDR3 spans 17 amino acids. Germline CDR1 LNHDA, CDR2 SQIVND (reference sequence). V trimming: 1 base; J trimming: 8 bases; junction bases outside the gene matches: 13. The CDR3: CASSIAAGTGRKDEQFF. Written as DNA, the CDR3 is TGTGCCAGTAGTATAGCAGCCGGGACAGGAAGGAAGGATGAGCAGTTCTTC.

The J gene is TRBJ2-3, the V gene TRBV28; D is possibly TRBD2 (6 bases). Germline CDR1 MDHEN, CDR2 SYDVKM. The CDR3 extends over 15 amino acids. V was trimmed by 3 bases and J by 6 bases, leaving 16 bases between them. Here the CDR3 reads CASSFRGSGRDTQYF. CDR3 DNA: TGTGCCAGCAGTTTTAGGGGTAGCGGTAGGGATACGCAGTATTTT.

V and J are TRBV18 and TRBJ2-7, with D perhaps given as TRBD1 or TRBD2 (5 bases each). CDR1 and CDR2 from the germline V gene are KGHSH and LQKENI. CDR3 length: 14 residues. Deletions cut 5 bases from V and 2 bases from J, with 13 bases between. The CDR3 DNA follows: TGTGCCAGCTCAACCGGGGACGGGCCCTACGAGCAGTACTTC. It specifies CASSTGDGPYEQYF.

V usage is TRBV2 and J usage is TRBJ2-5, with D unresolved. The germline CDR1 and CDR2 sequences are SNHLY and FYNNEI. V was clipped by 5 bases and J by 3 bases, with 4 bases between them. The CDR3 consists of 11 residues. The CDR3 region is CASSWEETQYF. In nucleotides, the CDR3 is TGTGCCAGCAGTTGGGAAGAGACCCAGTACTTC.

The chain has TRBV30 and TRBJ2-1, with D perhaps TRBD2 (5 bases). Trimming pared 4 bases from V and 5 bases from J, leaving 18 bases between. Germline V gives CDR1 GTSNPN, CDR2 SVGIG (reference sequence). CDR3 size: 15 residues. The CDR3 sequence is CAWTSQERRNNEQFF. DNA for the CDR3: TGTGCCTGGACCTCCCAGGAGCGGCGGAACAATGAGCAGTTCTTC. Based on the CDR3 plus reference TRBV30 and TRBJ2-1, the full variable domain is SQTIHQWPATLVQPVGSPLSLECTVEGTSNPNLYWYRQAAGRGLQLLFYSVGIGQISSEVPQNLSASRPQDRQFILSSKKLLLSDSGFYLCAWTSQERRNNEQFFGPGTRLTVL.

The chain recombines TRBV7-9 with TRBJ2-5; 7 nucleotides align to TRBD1. The J call may be mistaken, given a closer DNA end match to TRBJ2-7. Germline CDR1 is SEHNR and CDR2 is FQNEAQ (reference sequence). The CDR3 is 14 amino acids. The CDR3 coding sequence is TGTGCCAGCAGCTTAGTACAGGGGAGAAACGAGCAGTACTTC. Amino acid sequence: CASSLVQGRNEQYF.

The chain employs TRBV28 and TRBJ1-4; no clear D gene. Germline V gives CDR1 MDHEN, CDR2 SYDVKM. V shed 7 bases and J shed 7 bases, with 13 bases lying between them. This CDR3 comprises 13 residues. This CDR3 reads CASKKGGPEKLFF. CDR3 sequence (DNA): TGTGCCAGCAAAAAGGGAGGGCCTGAAAAACTGTTTTTT.

The rearrangement uses TRBV7-9 and TRBJ2-5; D not resolved. Trimming stripped 1 base from V and 5 bases from J, with 11 bases between. The CDR3 covers 14 residues. Germline values: CDR1 SEHNR, CDR2 FQNEAQ (reference sequence). CDR3 nucleotides: TGTGCCAGCAGCTTAGTACCGACCCGGGAGACCCAGTACTTC. Residues: CASSLVPTRETQYF. Full variable domain (rest looked up from reference TRBV7-9 and TRBJ2-5): DTGVSQNPRHKITKRGQNVTFRCDPISEHNRLYWYRQTLGQGPEFLTYFQNEAQLEKSRLLSDRFSAERPKGSFSTLEIQRTEQGDSAMYLCASSLVPTRETQYFGPGTRLLVL.

This clone was observed a single time. This sequence joins TRBV28 and TRBJ1-1, with D unclear. V lost 8 bases, J lost 1 base, and 8 bases lay in between. CDR3 size: 12 residues. Germline values: CDR1 MDHEN, CDR2 SYDVKM. The CDR3 is CASGRTNTEAFF. CDR3 bases: TGTGCCAGCGGACGGACGAACACTGAAGCTTTCTTT.

The rearrangement joins TRBV30 to TRBJ2-5; 14 nucleotides line up with TRBD2. Germline-derived CDR1 and CDR2 are GTSNPN and SVGIG (reference sequence). V dropped 2 bases and J dropped 9; count of bases not matched to a gene: 14. CDR3 length: 17 amino acids. CDR3 region: CAWSTGTSGSWSEPQYF. The CDR3 DNA is TGTGCCTGGAGTACCGGGACTAGCGGGAGTTGGTCTGAACCCCAGTACTTC.

V gene TRBV6-5 combines with J gene TRBJ1-5; D ambiguous. The germline gives CDR1 MNHEY, CDR2 SVGAGI. Trimming took off 7 bases at V and 0 bases at J, with 7 bases between the two ends. The CDR3 totals 13 residues. The CDR3 here is CASTLSSNQPQHF. The CDR3 DNA is TGTGCCAGCACCTTATCTAGCAATCAGCCCCAGCATTTT.

V and J are TRBV5-8 and TRBJ1-1; TRBD1 aligns across 9 bases. This CDR3 comprises 15 residues. The V gene's germline CDR1 is SGHTS and CDR2 YDEGEE. V lost 2 bases and J lost 6; bases outside the gene matches: 8. CDR3: CASSLTGTGPSEAFF. As DNA, the CDR3 is TGTGCCAGCAGCTTAACCGGGACAGGGCCTTCTGAAGCTTTCTTT.

The chain carries TRBV6-4 and TRBJ1-6, with 8 bases that match TRBD1. The V gene end was trimmed by 6 bases and the J gene end by 10 bases; junction bases not matched to a gene: 8. The CDR3 is 14 amino acids. Looked up from germline, CDR1 is MRHNA and CDR2 is SNTAGT. CDR3 in DNA: TGTGCCAGCAGCGCGACAGGGGTGGACTCACCCCTCCACTTT. Encoded protein: CASSATGVDSPLHF.